This T cell receptor beta chain was retrieved from a study of early T cells in non-severe SARS-CoV-2 infection. After removal of 4 bases from V and 2 bases from J, the junction contained 15 bases not matched to a gene. Germline-derived CDR1 and CDR2 are SGHNT and YYREEE (reference sequence). The length of the CDR3 is 18 residues. This clonotype was counted at least ten times. Researchers attached unique molecular identifiers to individual cDNA molecules. MiXCR was run by TCRdb on the 5' RACE reads, yielding one entry per CDR3 protein. The table lists roughly 48,000 distinct CDR3 sequences, around 8% of them singletons.

This chain joins TRBV5-4 and TRBJ2-3; 8 nucleotides align to TRBD1. This receptor was identified in an adult who was a healthcare worker with PCR-confirmed SARS-CoV-2 infection or an uninfected control (not recorded which). Sequenced sample: whole blood. DNA of the CDR3: TGTGCCAGCAGCCGCACCCTTATCAGGGGGCCCTCCACAGATACGCAGTATTTT. Protein sequence: CASSRTLIRGPSTDTQYF.